This T cell receptor beta chain was recorded in a study of cytomegalovirus exposure and HLA in healthy donors. Study conclusions and caveats: In vitro confirmation showed a few CMV-associated chains to be CMV antigen specific.

This CDR3 has 14 residues. V lost 7 bases to trimming and J lost 3 bases, with 15 bases between them. Germline lookup yields CDR1 LNHDA and CDR2 SQIVND (reference sequence). Comment on this clone: Its antigen is undetermined.

The PCR made use of 60 Vbeta and 13 Jbeta primers. Data came from immunoSEQ multiplex PCR; TCRdb stores just in-frame clones and leaves some out. The table lists roughly 190,000 clones, about four fifths of them singletons. V and J are TRBV19 and TRBJ1-2; D might be TRBD1 (5 bases). The sequence was obtained from a young man in good health and CMV-seropositive. The sequencing input was PBMCs. The DNA of the CDR3 is TGTGCCAGTAACAAAGGAGGGGTGGACTATGGCTACACCTTC. Amino acids: CASNKGGVDYGYTF.